The text below deals with one TCR beta chain. The sample belongs to a study of T cell repertoires in cytomegalovirus infection. Trimming cost V 3 bases and J 2 bases; bases outside gene matches: 8. The germline V gene has CDR1 SGDLS and CDR2 YYNGEE. The CDR3 has 19 amino acids. TCRdb independently ran MiXCR on the reads; one entry per CDR3 protein. Of 350,000 to 500,000 distinct CDR3 sequences listed, 31% were seen once; the top ten hold around 13%. This clonotype was sampled from a human donor in good health (CMV status not recorded). Some clones in this sample may be carry-over from other donors' samples. The chain combines TRBV9 with TRBJ2-2; TRBD2 agrees at 15 bases. The specimen sequenced was PBMCs. Here the CDR3 reads CASSEGLAGGLGNTGELFF. The CDR3 bases are TGTGCCAGCAGCGAGGGACTAGCGGGGGGACTAGGAAACACCGGGGAGCTGTTTTTT.